This T cell receptor (beta chain) derives from a study of T-cell memory formation after mild COVID-19. The CDR3 is 15 residues long. CDR1 is MNHEY, CDR2 SVGEGT, per germline. Between the trimmed V and J ends, which lost 0 bases and 0 bases, there was a span of 8 bases. In TCRdb, the 5' RACE reads were re-called with MiXCR into one record per CDR3 protein. The sample comprises about 400,000 distinct CDR3 sequences, roughly a quarter of which are singletons, and 13% rests with the top ten. Sequenced sample: PBMCs or a T cell subset sorted from them (not recorded which). V gene TRBV6-2 or TRBV6-3 combines with J gene TRBJ2-5; D not resolved. The source of this sequence is an adult woman who had mild COVID-19 (a few samples of this study predate the infection). Cell type and time point are not known. The CDR3 region is CASSYSSEYQETQYF. For the CDR3, the DNA is TGTGCCAGCAGTTACTCATCGGAGTACCAAGAGACCCAGTACTTC.